This T cell receptor beta chain came from a study of blood T cell repertoires in COVID-19 (dated by TCRdb to the early 2020s). General notes on the study: Collaborator samples came from the United States, Italy and Spain and covered acute and convalescent phases of COVID-19. The repertoires were made available in a free public database intended to serve as a resource for research on the immune response to SARS-CoV-2. Deeply sampled blood TCRbeta repertoires from subjects exposed to, actively infected with, or recovered from COVID-19 were included in the dataset. The samples were drawn from the first 160 participants of the ongoing ImmuneRACE study and from about 1,200 subjects provided by 6 global collaborators. Where available, HLA class I and class II types were obtained from metadata supplied by the sample provider rather than from assay-based typing. A de-identified subject ID, COVID-19 status, age in years and sex were almost always included in the sample metadata. The material from the prospective study consisted of cDNA or gDNA derived from T cells, B-cell-depleted T cells, or PBMCs.

TCRbeta CDR3 regions were amplified from genomic DNA using the immunoSEQ Assay, a bias-controlled multiplex PCR. The original methods were these. Within the assay, amplification of reference gene primers was used to estimate how many nucleated cells each sample contained. To quantify the absolute abundance of each unique TCRbeta CDR3 rearrangement, sequence reads were collapsed and filtered. For each sample, productive Simpson clonality was calculated as the square root of Simpson's diversity index across productive rearrangements. The source is immuneACCESS, and TCRdb retained only in-frame sequences with V and J called. Part of the clones is not carried over; for the studies checked, unresolved V genes explain less than half of this, and the remainder is unexplained. Clone size and V and J calls were adopted from that table, with D and trimming inferred from the DNA. For this sample the table gives around 290,000 clones, of which around nine tenths were detected only once. The top ten constitute approximately 2.6% of the sample.

Points on this clone: The antigen this receptor binds is unknown. Within one base of it there is no much larger clone, and no base qualities were kept.

The CDR3 runs 16 amino acids, cysteine and phenylalanine included. Just CDR3 DNA is preserved here, 48 bases in frame from base 1. In the germline V gene, CDR1 corresponds to SGHVS and CDR2 to FQNEAQ. V is pared back by 5 bases and J by 8 bases, with 21 bases lying between the germline termini. Participants in the prospective study were enrolled through a virtual design, were aged roughly 18 to 100 years, and lived in roughly 26 United States geographic areas. Cohort assignment in the prospective study relied on participant-reported clinical history from a screening survey and a study questionnaire. Recovered participants in ImmuneRACE Cohort 3 were defined by two consecutive negative NP/OP PCR tests, clearance by a healthcare professional, or resolution of symptoms. In the prospective study, mobile phlebotomists collected whole blood, serum and a nasopharyngeal or oropharyngeal swab from each participant. Participants in the prospective study had the option to provide additional blood draws and questionnaires over a roughly two-month period. Before DNA extraction, prospective study blood samples were shipped either frozen or at room temperature.

Overall study results and their limits: The quantity of clinical and demographic metadata differed by source and by participant and was supplied without curation.

This clonotype was sampled from a woman aged 18-35 years who had recovered from COVID-19. Material: PBMCs or T cells enriched from blood (not recorded which). The chain uses TRBV7-8 and TRBJ1-4; TRBD1 might be the D gene, on 6 matching bases. The DNA sequence is as follows: TGTGCCAGCAGCCCCGCGGATGGCAGGGGTAGGGAAAAACTGTTTTTT. The translation is CASSPADGRGREKLFF.